This TCR beta chain was captured in a study of shared clonotypes between healthy human individuals (dated by TCRdb to between 2020 and 2021). In the study overall: Three men and a couple of women, aged 18 to 49 years, made up the cohort. Libraries were prepared and TCR repertoires were sequenced by different laboratories using diverse techniques, in order to increase sequencing depth and limit assay-specific biases. Leukapheresis yielded between about 0.94 and 8.9 billion PBMCs per donor. Per donor, three plates each were used for CD4 naive and CD4 memory, two for CD8 naive, and one for CD8 memory. The study deeply sequenced blood TCR repertoires of about 5 healthy adults to estimate repertoire size and the extent of clonotype sharing between individuals. Beyond this particular receptor, the publication reports: Even with the large sequencing depth, rarefaction of the sorted-subset datasets indicated that sequencing was incomplete. Higher generation probabilities were observed for clonotypes shared by all four sorted-subset donors than for non-shared clonotypes. Because the study included a small number of donors, the genetic and exposure-history diversity represented was limited. Estimated clonotype richness was generally larger for naive than for memory subsets. Pairwise subsampling led to the expectation that sequencing depth would affect the degree of clonotype sharing among donors. Sampling was restricted to blood, and TCR repertoires in tissues likely differ from the TCR repertoires found in blood. Sharing across several donors was observed for about 5% of naive CD4, 3.5% of naive CD8, about 2.3% of memory CD4, and about 0.4% of memory CD8 clonotypes.

A note on this clone: Its antigen remains undetermined. No much larger clonotype is one base removed from it; base qualities were not supplied. Other DNA sequences in the sample encode the same CDR3.

TCR CDR3 regions were amplified from genomic DNA by multiplex PCR using the deep immunoSEQ assay. For each cell subset, the extracted genomic DNA was distributed evenly across all wells of several immunoSEQ 96-well plates, and each plate served as one replicate. Each replicate PCR for sorted subsets received about 0.2 ug genomic DNA, equal to 30,000 or so T cell genomes. Purified libraries were measured with a Qubit 3.0 fluorometer, size-checked on a Bioanalyzer 2100, and measured again with the KAPA Library Quantification kit. Every immunoSEQ 96-well plate was sequenced on a separate single-read 150-cycle Illumina NextSeq 550 flow cell. As for how the authors treated the data: Because the immunoSEQ output held only junctional sequences and lacked quality scores, the filtering could not match the filtering applied to full-length reads. To assign V/J genes and CDR3, sequences were annotated using PyIR, a Python wrapper for IgBLAST v1.9, with IMGT germline references. Reads were removed for weak V/J assignments (E-value above 1e-6), missing CDR3, stop codons, out-of-frame junctions, or ambiguous translated residues. A V3J clonotype was defined by an identical inferred V gene, J gene, and CDR3 amino acid sequence. Percentage overlap between repertoires was computed as shared unique clonotypes divided by the size of the smaller repertoire. Repertoire richness was assessed with RTK rarefaction, the Chao1 estimator, and Recon v2.1 estimates of unobserved clonotypes. Generation probabilities were computed with OLGA for all TCRbeta clonotypes obtained by the gDNA method from a handful of donors. Entries here come from immuneACCESS through TCRdb and include only in-frame sequences with V and J called. Some clones fail to appear in such tables; in the studies checked, an unresolved V gene covers under half of the shortfall, and the cause of the remainder is unknown. The D gene and trimming were derived from the DNA, and the V and J assignments and clone size from that table. The table for this sample lists over 2 million clones; roughly 96% of them were counted only once. The ten largest clones add up to around 0.13% of the sample.

The donors were healthy, HIV-negative adults who had no recently reported acute infections or vaccinations. Every donor was a Caucasian adult residing in Nashville, Tennessee, USA. CD4+ T cells were enriched by magnetic negative selection, after which naive cells were positively selected on CD45RA and the negative fraction was taken as the memory subset. After blood collection by leukapheresis, PBMCs were isolated using Ficoll-Histopaque density gradient centrifugation and then cryopreserved in the vapor phase of liquid nitrogen. Analytical flow cytometry was used to check the purity and quantity of each magnetically sorted T cell population. Genomic DNA was isolated from each sorted fraction and quantified by UV absorbance on a Nanodrop 2000c. Sequencing was performed on naive CD4+ T cells sorted from blood. The cell subset or site label, read with the paper, signifies: CD45RA+ positively selected. This sequence originates from a man in his late teens or twenties in good health.

Here the CDR3 is given as CASSAGVGSYNEQFF. The sequenced DNA: TGTGCCAGCAGTGCAGGGGTAGGCTCCTACAATGAGCAGTTCTTC. The chain is assembled from TRBV9 and TRBJ2-1; possibly the D gene is TRBD1, per 6 matching bases. CDR1 and CDR2, looked up from the germline V gene, are SGDLS and YYNGEE. Including the terminal cysteine and phenylalanine, the CDR3 comprises 15 residues. The entry retains the CDR3 DNA only, 45 bases that are in frame from base 1. The V and J ends are trimmed by 5 bases and 0 bases, leaving 12 bases between them.